The sequence of this T cell receptor beta chain was determined in a study of cytomegalovirus exposure and HLA in healthy donors. About this clone: The antigen is unknown.

With 0 bases removed from V and 2 bases from J, the gap between germline ends came to 14 bases. Germline-derived CDR1 and CDR2 are SGHRS and YFSETQ. CDR3 size: 16 residues. Findings and caveats of the study: The listing of 150 to 200 TCR beta chains classed them as cytomegalovirus-associated.

Vbeta (60) and Jbeta (13) primers were used in the PCR. TCRdb's copy holds only in-frame clones and misses some; the assay was immunoSEQ multiplex PCR. The sample yields 110,000 to 150,000 clones, around two thirds seen once. What was sequenced was PBMCs. This chain connects TRBV5-1 to TRBJ1-1, with a weak D call TRBD1 (5 bases). The sequence was collected from a woman in her fifties or sixties in good health and CMV-seropositive. The CDR3: CASSLGGAGGNTEAFF. The DNA for the CDR3 is TGCGCCAGCAGCTTGGGCGGAGCGGGGGGTAACACTGAAGCTTTCTTT. Full variable domain (missing parts from reference TRBV5-1 and TRBJ1-1): KAGVTQTPRYLIKTRGQQVTLSCSPISGHRSVSWYQQTPGQGLQFLFEYFSETQRNKGNFPGRFSGRQFSNSRSEMNVSTLELGDSALYLCASSLGGAGGNTEAFFGQGTRLTVV.